The present T cell receptor (beta chain) was sequenced within a study of OX40 agonist ivuxolimab in advanced cancers. The wider study: The dose-escalation cohort was approximately 81% male, with a mean age of around 60 years, ranging about 23 to 90.

The CDR3 spans 14 residues. Germline V gives CDR1 SNHLY, CDR2 FYNNEI. Trimming shortened V by 7 bases and J by 1 base, and 10 bases separated the two germline ends. Remarks on this clone: Its antigen is not identified.

The study's findings and limits: Blood T cells, both CD4+ and CD8+, expanded clonally by week 6 at 0.1 to 3.0 mg/kg. On average, CD8+ T cells had more expanded clones than CD4+.

Clones were sequenced by immunoSEQ multiplex PCR, and TCRdb holds only the in-frame ones, with some missing. The sample lists about 46,000 clones, 88% occurring once. The material was CD4+ or CD8+ T cells sorted from blood, obtained in a trial of the OX40 agonist ivuxolimab. V gene TRBV2 combines with J gene TRBJ1-4; no clear D. The TCR comes from an adult with an advanced solid tumor such as melanoma, head and neck, liver or kidney cancer. As DNA, the CDR3 is TGTGCCAGCAAGGGCCTCCTAACTAATGAAAAACTGTTTTTT. This codes for CASKGLLTNEKLFF.